This passage covers 17 T cell receptor beta chains from one sample sequenced in a study of spatial heterogeneity in lung cancer. Time point noted: sample taken at primary tumor resection. A single record per CDR3 protein comes from TCRdb applying MiXCR to the 5' RACE reads. Of 35,000 to 55,000 distinct CDR3 sequences in the sample, around 6.8% were seen once. This material consisted of PBMCs, taken at surgery. Source of these receptors: a female donor with early-stage non-small cell lung cancer.

V usage is TRBV5-1 and J usage is TRBJ2-7; D gene ambiguous. This CDR3 contains 13 residues. CDR1 and CDR2 (germline): SGHRS, YFSETQ. V lost 0 bases and J 4 bases, leaving 8 bases between the germline ends. This chain's CDR3 is CASSLVDKYEQYF. CDR3 DNA sequence: TGCGCCAGCAGCTTGGTAGACAAATACGAGCAGTACTTC.

The rearrangement joins TRBV6-5 to TRBJ1-6; TRBD1 aligns across 7 bases. Germline V lookup: CDR1 MNHEY, CDR2 SVGAGI. The CDR3 runs 14 residues. V dropped 6 bases and J dropped 9; count of bases not matched to a gene: 8. CDR3 protein: CASRSGTAVSPLHF. Written as DNA, the CDR3 is TGTGCCAGCAGATCCGGGACAGCGGTTTCACCCCTCCACTTT.

The chain has TRBV12-3 or TRBV12-4 and TRBJ2-1, with TRBD2 matching over 8 bases. Losses at the gene ends were 5 bases for V and 0 bases for J; bases not matched to a gene: 6. The length of the CDR3 is 16 residues. The CDR3 DNA reads as TGTGCCAGCAGTCCCACGGGGGGGTACTCCTACAATGAGCAGTTCTTC. This encodes CASSPTGGYSYNEQFF.

This clonotype was seen at least ten times. The rearrangement joins TRBV7-9 to TRBJ2-1, with TRBD2 matching over 15 bases. V shed 1 base and J 7 bases; nucleotides not matched to a gene: 5. In germline, CDR1 is SEHNR, CDR2 FQNEAQ (reference sequence). This CDR3 region has 17 residues. The CDR3 coding sequence is TGTGCCAGCAGCTTAGAGCGGACTAGCGGGGGGGTAAATGAGCAGTTCTTC. Encoded protein: CASSLERTSGGVNEQFF.

This clonotype was found many times. The rearrangement links TRBV19 to TRBJ2-3, with 7 bases matching TRBD1. CDR3 length: 15 residues. Looked up from germline, CDR1 is LNHDA and CDR2 is SQIVND (reference sequence). Trimming removed 2 bases from V and 3 bases from J; junction bases left unmatched: 5. The chain's CDR3 is CASSISWTGTDTQYF. CDR3 bases: TGTGCCAGTAGTATATCGTGGACAGGTACAGATACGCAGTATTTT.

This clonotype was seen repeatedly, ten times or more. V gene TRBV7-9 combines with J gene TRBJ2-5, with TRBD2 matching 9 bases. Germline-derived CDR1 and CDR2 are SEHNR and FQNEAQ (reference sequence). CDR3 length equals 16 residues. With 5 bases clipped from V and 2 bases from J, the junction kept 9 bases outside the gene matches. CDR3 bases: TGTGCCAGCAGCCCGGCCGCTAGCGGGGAACAAGAGACCCAGTACTTC. It specifies CASSPAASGEQETQYF.

This clonotype was seen many times. The rearrangement joins TRBV7-9 to TRBJ1-5; 9 bases are shared with TRBD1. The CDR3 runs 15 residues. Germline V gives CDR1 SEHNR, CDR2 FQNEAQ (reference sequence). Trimming at V came to 6 bases and at J to 4 bases, leaving 7 bases not matched to a gene. CDR3 bases: TGTGCCAGCAGTTCTACAGGGGGCGCGAATCAGCCCCAGCATTTT. Protein: CASSSTGGANQPQHF.

This chain joins TRBV6-1 and TRBJ2-7; D is perhaps TRBD2 (6 bases). Germline lookup yields CDR1 MNHNS and CDR2 SASEGT. The CDR3 has 16 amino acids. The germline V and J ends were trimmed by 0 bases and 0 bases, with 12 bases remaining between them. For the CDR3, the DNA is TGTGCCAGCAGTGAAGCTCTTGCGGGACCCTCCTACGAGCAGTACTTC. Encoded protein: CASSEALAGPSYEQYF.

As regards this clonotype: Mismatch with germline at one junction end may stem from a read error. This rearrangement joins TRBV4-3 to TRBJ1-6, with a tentative D call TRBD1 (5 bases). The CDR3 loop spans 15 amino acids. Germline lookup yields CDR1 LGHNA and CDR2 YSLEER. CDR3 region: CASRQGPTANSPLHF. The DNA for the CDR3 is TGCGCCAGCAGGCAAGGTCCGACAGCCAATTCACCCCTCCACTTT.

The table lists this clonotype with many counts. This CDR3 is CASTAQGANEKLFF. For the CDR3, the DNA is TGTGCCAGCACCGCCCAGGGGGCGAATGAAAAACTGTTTTTT. The rearrangement joins TRBV7-9 to TRBJ1-4, with TRBD1 matching over 8 bases. The V gene's germline CDR1 is SEHNR and CDR2 FQNEAQ (reference sequence). The CDR3 spans 14 residues. With 7 bases clipped from V and 5 bases from J, the junction kept 6 bases outside the gene matches.

The rearrangement links TRBV12-3 or TRBV12-4 to TRBJ2-5; D is undetermined. V lost 5 bases to trimming and J lost 3 bases, with 10 bases between them. The CDR3 runs 13 residues. The chain's CDR3 is CASSGKSKETQYF. The CDR3 coding sequence is TGTGCCAGCAGTGGCAAAAGCAAAGAGACCCAGTACTTC.

This clonotype was picked up a small number of times. This rearrangement joins TRBV7-9 to TRBJ1-1; D ambiguous. The CDR3 has 16 residues. Looked up from germline, CDR1 is SEHNR and CDR2 is FQNEAQ (reference sequence). V was trimmed by 0 bases and J by 1 base, leaving 12 bases between them. CDR3 sequence: CASSLALLIRNTEAFF. DNA for the CDR3: TGTGCCAGCAGCTTAGCGCTTCTAATCCGGAACACTGAAGCTTTCTTT.

This clonotype came up a few times. V usage is TRBV5-4 and J usage is TRBJ2-3, with 8 bases matching TRBD2. The CDR3 runs to 16 residues. CDR1 SGHNT and CDR2 YYREEE come from the germline V gene (reference sequence). V lost 4 bases, J lost 3 bases, and 10 bases stayed unmatched. CDR3 in amino acids: CASSTGGGGRTDTQYF. Here the CDR3 DNA reads TGTGCCAGCAGCACTGGCGGCGGGGGGAGGACAGATACGCAGTATTTT.

This clonotype was counted many times. The chain recombines TRBV12-3 or TRBV12-4 with TRBJ1-3; no reliable D call. The V gene lost 5 bases and the J gene lost 9 bases, with 8 bases spanning the gap. The CDR3 loop spans 11 amino acids. The CDR3 is CASSPYSTIYF. The CDR3 DNA follows: TGTGCCAGCAGTCCCTACAGCACCATATATTTT.

This clonotype was seen ten or more times. The chain links TRBV7-9 to TRBJ1-2, with a possible D match to TRBD1 (5 bases). Germline CDR1 SEHNR, CDR2 FQNEAQ (reference sequence). CDR3 length equals 17 residues. Trimming cost V 7 bases and J 1 base, with 22 bases left between them. The CDR3 bases are TGTGCCAGCACCCAAGGGGTCCCGCCCCAGATTAACTATGGCTACACCTTC. This codes for CASTQGVPPQINYGYTF.

There are many counts of this clonotype. The chain joins TRBV4-2 to TRBJ2-7; D is unresolved. Trimming took off 0 bases at V and 3 bases at J, with 12 bases between the two ends. Germline V gene sequence: CDR1 LGHNA, CDR2 YNFKEQ. The CDR3 has 15 amino acids. In DNA form, the CDR3 reads TGTGCCAGCAGCCAAGATCTTTCGGGTTACTACGAGCAGTACTTC. It encodes CASSQDLSGYYEQYF.

At least ten counts were recorded for this clonotype. J is TRBJ2-5 and V is TRBV19, with 11 bases identical to TRBD1. Germline values: CDR1 LNHDA, CDR2 SQIVND (reference sequence). The CDR3 loop spans 14 amino acids. V lost 5 bases and J lost 9; bases outside the gene matches: 8. The CDR3 DNA is TGTGCCAGTAGTCCGGACAGGGGGCAGGAGGCCCAGTACTTC. The encoded protein is CASSPDRGQEAQYF. The whole variable domain, remainder taken from reference TRBV19 and TRBJ2-5, is DGGITQSPKYLFRKEGQNVTLSCEQNLNHDAMYWYRQDPGQGLRLIYYSQIVNDFQKGDIAEGYSVSREKKESFPLTVTSAQKNPTAFYLCASSPDRGQEAQYFGPGTRLLVL.